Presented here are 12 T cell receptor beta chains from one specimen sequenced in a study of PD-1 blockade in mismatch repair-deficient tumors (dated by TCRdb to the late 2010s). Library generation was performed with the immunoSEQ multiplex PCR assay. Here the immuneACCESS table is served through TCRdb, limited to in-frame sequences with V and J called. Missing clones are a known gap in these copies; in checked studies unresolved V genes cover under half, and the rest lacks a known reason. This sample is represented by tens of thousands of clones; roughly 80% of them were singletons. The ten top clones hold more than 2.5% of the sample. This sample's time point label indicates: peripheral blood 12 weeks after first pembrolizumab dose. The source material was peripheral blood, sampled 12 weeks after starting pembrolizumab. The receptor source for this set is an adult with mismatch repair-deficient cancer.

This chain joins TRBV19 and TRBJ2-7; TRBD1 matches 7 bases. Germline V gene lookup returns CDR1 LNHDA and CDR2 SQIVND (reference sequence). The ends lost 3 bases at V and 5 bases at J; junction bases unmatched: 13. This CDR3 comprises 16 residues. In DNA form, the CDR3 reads TGTGCCAGTAGTATGGGACAGTATAAACCCACCGACGAGCAGTACTTC. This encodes CASSMGQYKPTDEQYF.

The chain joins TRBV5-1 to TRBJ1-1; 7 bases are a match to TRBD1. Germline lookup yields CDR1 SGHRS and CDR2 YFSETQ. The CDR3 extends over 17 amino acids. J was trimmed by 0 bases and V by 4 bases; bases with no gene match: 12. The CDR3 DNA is TGCGCCAGCAGCAAAAACAGGACAGGCTTTCTGAACACTGAAGCTTTCTTT. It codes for CASSKNRTGFLNTEAFF.

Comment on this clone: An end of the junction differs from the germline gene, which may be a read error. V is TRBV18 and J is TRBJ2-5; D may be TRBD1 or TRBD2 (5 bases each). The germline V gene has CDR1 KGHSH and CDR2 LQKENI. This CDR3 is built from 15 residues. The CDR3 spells CASSPQGPKQDTQYF. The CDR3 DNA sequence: TGTGCCAGCTCACCGCAGGGACCGAAGCAAGACACCCAGTACTTC.

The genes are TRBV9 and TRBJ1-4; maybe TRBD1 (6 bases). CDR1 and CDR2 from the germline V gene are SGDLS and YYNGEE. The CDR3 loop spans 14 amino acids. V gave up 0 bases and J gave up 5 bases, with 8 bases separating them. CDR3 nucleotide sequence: TGTGCCAGCAGCGTAGGACAGGAGAATGAAAAACTGTTTTTT. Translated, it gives CASSVGQENEKLFF.

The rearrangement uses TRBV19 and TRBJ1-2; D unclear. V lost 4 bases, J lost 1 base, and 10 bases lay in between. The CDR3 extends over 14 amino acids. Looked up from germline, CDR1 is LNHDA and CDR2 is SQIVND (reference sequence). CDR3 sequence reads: CASSSPGLNYGYTF. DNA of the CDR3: TGTGCCAGTAGTAGCCCAGGCCTTAACTATGGCTACACCTTC.

The CDR3 DNA reads TGTGCCAGCAGCTTAAAAGCGGGGGCCTCCTACGAGCAGTACTTC. This encodes CASSLKAGASYEQYF. V gene TRBV5-4 combines with J gene TRBJ2-7, with TRBD2 matching over 8 bases. The CDR3 length is 15 residues. The V and J ends lost 2 bases and 0 bases, in that order; junction bases with no gene match: 4. Per the germline V gene, CDR1 is SGHNT and CDR2 is YYREEE (reference sequence).

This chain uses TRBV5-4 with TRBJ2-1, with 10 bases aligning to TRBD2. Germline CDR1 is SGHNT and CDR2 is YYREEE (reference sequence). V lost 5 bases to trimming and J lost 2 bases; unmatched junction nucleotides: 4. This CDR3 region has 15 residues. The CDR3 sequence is CASSSGTSAYNEQFF. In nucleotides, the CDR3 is TGTGCCAGCAGTTCCGGGACTAGCGCCTACAATGAGCAGTTCTTC.

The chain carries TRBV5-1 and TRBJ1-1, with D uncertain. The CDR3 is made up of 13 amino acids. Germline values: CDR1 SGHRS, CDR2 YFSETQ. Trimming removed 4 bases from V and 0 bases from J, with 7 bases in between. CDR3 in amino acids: CASSNSMNTEAFF. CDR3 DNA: TGCGCCAGCAGCAACTCTATGAACACTGAAGCTTTCTTT. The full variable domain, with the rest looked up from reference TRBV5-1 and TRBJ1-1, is KAGVTQTPRYLIKTRGQQVTLSCSPISGHRSVSWYQQTPGQGLQFLFEYFSETQRNKGNFPGRFSGRQFSNSRSEMNVSTLELGDSALYLCASSNSMNTEAFFGQGTRLTVV.

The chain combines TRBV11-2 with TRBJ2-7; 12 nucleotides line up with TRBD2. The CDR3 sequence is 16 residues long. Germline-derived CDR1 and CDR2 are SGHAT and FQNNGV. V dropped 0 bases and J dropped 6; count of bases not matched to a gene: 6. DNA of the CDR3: TGTGCCAGCAGCTTAGAATTCCGGACTAGCGGGGTCGAGCAGTACTTC. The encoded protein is CASSLEFRTSGVEQYF. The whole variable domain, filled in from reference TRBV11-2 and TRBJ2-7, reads EAGVAQSPRYKIIEKRQSVAFWCNPISGHATLYWYQQILGQGPKLLIQFQNNGVVDDSQLPKDRFSAERLKGVDSTLKIQPAKLEDSAVYLCASSLEFRTSGVEQYFGPGTRLTVT.

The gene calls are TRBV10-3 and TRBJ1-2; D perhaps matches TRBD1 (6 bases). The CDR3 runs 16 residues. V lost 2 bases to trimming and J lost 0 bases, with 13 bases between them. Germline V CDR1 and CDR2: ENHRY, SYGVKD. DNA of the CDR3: TGTGCCATCAGTGAGGGGGGCGGAGGGCCTAACTATGGCTACACCTTC. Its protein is CAISEGGGGPNYGYTF.

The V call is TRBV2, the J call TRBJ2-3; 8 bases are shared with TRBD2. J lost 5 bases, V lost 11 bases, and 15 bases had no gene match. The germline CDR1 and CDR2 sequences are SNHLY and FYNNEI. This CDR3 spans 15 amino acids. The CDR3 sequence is CAVLTRAGVEDTQYF. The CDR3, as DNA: TGTGCCGTTTTAACCCGAGCGGGAGTCGAAGATACGCAGTATTTT.

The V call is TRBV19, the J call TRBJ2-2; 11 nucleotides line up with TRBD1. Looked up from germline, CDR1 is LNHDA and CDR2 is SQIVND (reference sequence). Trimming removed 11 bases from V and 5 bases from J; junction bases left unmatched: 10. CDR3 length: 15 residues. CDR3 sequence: CASSPGTGGTGELFF. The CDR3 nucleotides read TGTGCCTCATCGCCTGGGACAGGGGGGACCGGGGAGCTGTTTTTT.